Listed below are T cell receptor beta chains from one sample, sequenced in a study of cytomegalovirus exposure and HLA in healthy donors. The method was immunoSEQ multiplex PCR; TCRdb's version includes in-frame clones alone and lacks a portion of them. The table shows around 130,000 clones, with roughly 90% occurring only once. Sequenced: PBMCs. Receptors were obtained from a man aged 25 to 45 in good health and CMV-seronegative. Each CDR3 is given with its conserved first and last residue. D genes are given only for firm matches. Where a row states a size, it is once, few, many or the class of an expanded clone; other rows omit it.

d_call | j_call | clone_size | cdr3_length | v_call | cdr3_nt | cdr3_aa
- | TRBJ2-3 | - | 14 | TRBV2 | TGTGCCAGCAATAACGTCCGGGTCACAGATACGCAGTATTTT | CASNNVRVTDTQYF
TRBD2 | TRBJ2-3 | - | 15 | TRBV9 | TGTGCCAGCAGCCCAAGCGGGACTAACACAGATACGCAGTATTTT | CASSPSGTNTDTQYF
- | TRBJ2-2 | - | 10 | TRBV11-2 | TGTGCCGGCGGGGCCGGGGAGCTGTTTTTT | CAGGAGELFF
- | TRBJ1-1 | - | 14 | TRBV25-1 | TGTGCCAGCTCCGACAAAGCTATTAACACTGAAGCTTTCTTT | CASSDKAINTEAFF
- | TRBJ1-5 | - | 17 | TRBV28 | TGTGCCAGCAGTTTGATTCCTCTTCTAGGCTGGAGTCAGCCCCAGCATTTT | CASSLIPLLGWSQPQHF
- | TRBJ2-7 | - | 14 | TRBV30 | TGTGCCTGGATATCAGGAGGAACTTACTACGAGCAGTACTTC | CAWISGGTYYEQYF
TRBD2 | TRBJ2-1 | - | 15 | TRBV9 | TGTGCCAGCAGCGTCGGACTAGCGGGAGTAGATGAGCAGTTCTTC | CASSVGLAGVDEQFF
TRBD1 | TRBJ2-5 | - | 15 | TRBV7-3 | TGTGCCAGCAGCCCGAGGCAGGGGGCAACGGAGACCCAGTACTTC | CASSPRQGATETQYF
- | TRBJ2-2 | - | 13 | TRBV6-4 | TGTGCCAGCAGTGACAGCGAGACCGGGGAGCTGTTTTTT | CASSDSETGELFF
- | TRBJ1-1 | - | 16 | TRBV30 | TGTGCCTGGAGTCGCTCGGCGGGACGGATGAACACTGAAGCTTTCTTT | CAWSRSAGRMNTEAFF
- | TRBJ1-2 | - | 15 | TRBV19 | TGTGCCAGTAGTCCTAAAAGGGGGTCCGTGGATGGCTACACCTTC | CASSPKRGSVDGYTF
TRBD1 | TRBJ1-2 | - | 13 | TRBV2 | TGTGCCAGCAGCTACTCCGGGACAGGCAACTACACCTTC | CASSYSGTGNYTF
TRBD2 | TRBJ2-1 | - | 19 | TRBV4-1 | TGCGCCAGCAGCCAACCTGGACTGCGGGTTGGCGGGAGGGAGGTTGAGCAGTTCTTC | CASSQPGLRVGGREVEQFF
TRBD2 | TRBJ2-3 | - | 16 | TRBV5-1 | TGCGCCAGCAGCGGACTAGCGACAGATAACACAGATACGCAGTATTTT | CASSGLATDNTDTQYF
TRBD1 | TRBJ2-6 | - | 17 | TRBV18 | TGTGCCAGCTCCCCGGGACAGACCAGCTCTGGGGCCAACGTCCTGACTTTC | CASSPGQTSSGANVLTF
TRBD1 | TRBJ1-1 | - | 15 | TRBV5-1 | TGCGCCAGCAGCTTGACAGGTGACAGGGGGGAAGAAGCTTTCTTT | CASSLTGDRGEEAFF
- | TRBJ2-2 | - | 19 | TRBV10-2 | TGCGCCAGCAGTGAGTATAGAAGGCAGGGGAGGGGGTACACCGGGGAGCTGTTTTTT | CASSEYRRQGRGYTGELFF
- | TRBJ2-2 | - | 17 | TRBV4-3 | TGCGCCAGCAGCCAAGCGGAACGGGGGAGTGGAACCGGGGAGCTGTTTTTT | CASSQAERGSGTGELFF
- | TRBJ2-2 | - | 14 | TRBV27 | TGTGCCAGCAGTTTACAGGGGAACACCGGGGAGCTGTTTTTT | CASSLQGNTGELFF
TRBD1 | TRBJ1-2 | once | 17 | TRBV19 | TGTGCCAGCGGGGACAGCTCGGTAAGCTCCCTCCTCTATGGCTACACCTTC | CASGDSSVSSLLYGYTF
TRBD2 | TRBJ2-3 | - | 15 | TRBV10-2 | TGCGCCAGCCTAGGAGGGACTAAACACACAGATACGCAGTATTTT | CASLGGTKHTDTQYF
- | TRBJ1-1 | - | 21 | TRBV14 | TGTGCCAGCAGCCACAAGAACGGGTCGGGAAGGACGGAGCCTTTGAACACTGAAGCTTTCTTT | CASSHKNGSGRTEPLNTEAFF
TRBD1 | TRBJ2-1 | once | 13 | TRBV25-1 | TGTGCCAGCAGAACAGGGGCATACAATGAGCAGTTCTTC | CASRTGAYNEQFF
TRBD1 | TRBJ1-1 | - | 16 | TRBV5-1 | TGCGCCAGCAGCGCGGGACAGTTTATTAGGTACACTGAAGCTTTCTTT | CASSAGQFIRYTEAFF
TRBD2 | TRBJ2-1 | - | 14 | TRBV19 | TGTGCCAGTAGTCCTAGCGGGAGTATCGATGAGCAGTTCTTC | CASSPSGSIDEQFF
- | TRBJ2-2 | - | 14 | TRBV7-2 | TGTGCCAGCAGCTTTTCCAGTAACACCGGGGAGCTGTTTTTT | CASSFSSNTGELFF
TRBD2 | TRBJ2-1 | - | 14 | TRBV6-5 | TGTGCCAGCAGTTACTCAGCGGGAGTCACTGAGCAGTTCTTC | CASSYSAGVTEQFF
TRBD1 | TRBJ2-5 | - | 14 | TRBV5-1 | TGCGCCAGCGGCGAGACAGGGGGTCGAGAGACCCAGTACTTC | CASGETGGRETQYF
- | TRBJ1-2 | - | 14 | TRBV5-1 | TGCGCCAGCAGCTTGGGGACAGACTTCTATGGCTACACCTTC | CASSLGTDFYGYTF
TRBD2 | TRBJ2-5 | - | 13 | TRBV30 | TGTGCCTGGTCTCGAGCGGGGGGAGAGACCCAGTACTTC | CAWSRAGGETQYF
- | TRBJ2-3 | - | 14 | TRBV19 | TGTGCCAGTAGTTCCACTAGCATCGCAGATACGCAGTATTTT | CASSSTSIADTQYF
- | TRBJ1-2 | - | 13 | TRBV2 | TGTGCCAGCAAGAATGGCAGAGGTAAAGGCTACACCTTC | CASKNGRGKGYTF
- | TRBJ2-5 | - | 15 | TRBV27 | TGTGCCAGCAGTTCCCTCGGGACTCGTGAGGAGACCCAGTACTTC | CASSSLGTREETQYF
- | TRBJ1-3 | - | 15 | TRBV19 | TGTGCCAGTAGGAGCAAACAGGTCTCTGGAAACACCATATATTTT | CASRSKQVSGNTIYF
TRBD1 | TRBJ1-2 | - | 14 | TRBV7-9 | TGTGCCAGCAGCCCGGACAGGGAGTTACATGGCTACACCTTC | CASSPDRELHGYTF
- | TRBJ2-5 | - | 15 | TRBV11-2 | TGTGCCAGCAGCTTTAGTTACAGGCGTGGGGAGACCCAGTACTTC | CASSFSYRRGETQYF
- | TRBJ2-7 | once | 14 | TRBV27 | TGTGCCAGCAGTTTATCGCCCTTGGGAGGCGAGCAGTACTTC | CASSLSPLGGEQYF
- | TRBJ1-2 | - | 13 | TRBV5-1 | TGCGCCAGCAGCTTAACAGGGAGTATGAGCTACACCTTC | CASSLTGSMSYTF
- | TRBJ2-7 | few | 14 | TRBV6-5 | TGTGCCAGCAGTTCCCCCGGGACACTTTACGAGCAGTACTTC | CASSSPGTLYEQYF
TRBD2 | TRBJ2-7 | - | 14 | TRBV5-1 | TGCGCCAGCAGCTTACTAGCGGGACCCTACGAGCAGTACTTC | CASSLLAGPYEQYF
- | TRBJ1-5 | - | 14 | TRBV10-3 | TGTGCCATCAGTGAGGGAGGAAGAGGTCAGCCCCAGCATTTT | CAISEGGRGQPQHF
- | TRBJ2-2 | - | 14 | TRBV6-6 | TGTGCCAGCAGCCCAACAGATACCACCGGGGAGCTGTTTTTT | CASSPTDTTGELFF
TRBD2 | TRBJ2-3 | - | 15 | TRBV7-3 | TGTGCCAGCAGAGCGACTAGCAATCTGTTAGATACGCAGTATTTT | CASRATSNLLDTQYF
TRBD1 | TRBJ1-1 | - | 13 | TRBV29-1 | TGCAGCGGACAAGAGGGGGCCCGCGGTGAAGCTTTCTTT | CSGQEGARGEAFF